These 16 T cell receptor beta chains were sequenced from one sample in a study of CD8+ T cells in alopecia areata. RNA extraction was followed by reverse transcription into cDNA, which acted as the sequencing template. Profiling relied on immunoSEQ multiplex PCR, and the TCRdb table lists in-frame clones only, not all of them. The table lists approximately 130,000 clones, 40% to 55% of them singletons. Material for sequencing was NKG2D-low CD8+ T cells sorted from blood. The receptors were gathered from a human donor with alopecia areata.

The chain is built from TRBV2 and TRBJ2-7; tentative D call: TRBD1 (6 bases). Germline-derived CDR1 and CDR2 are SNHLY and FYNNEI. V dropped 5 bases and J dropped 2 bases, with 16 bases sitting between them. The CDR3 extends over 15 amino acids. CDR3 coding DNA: TGTGCCAGCAGTCCGGGACACCTAACAACCTACGAGCAGTACTTC. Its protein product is CASSPGHLTTYEQYF.

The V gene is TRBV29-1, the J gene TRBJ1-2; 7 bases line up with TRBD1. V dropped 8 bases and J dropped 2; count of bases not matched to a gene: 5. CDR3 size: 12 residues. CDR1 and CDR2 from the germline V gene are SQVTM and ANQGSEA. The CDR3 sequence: CSIRTGNYGYTF. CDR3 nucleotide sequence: TGCAGCATCCGGACAGGCAACTATGGCTACACCTTC.

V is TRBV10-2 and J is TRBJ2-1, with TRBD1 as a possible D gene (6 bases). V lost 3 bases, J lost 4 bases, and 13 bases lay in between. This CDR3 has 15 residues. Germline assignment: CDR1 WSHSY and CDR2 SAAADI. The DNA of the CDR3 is TGCGCCAGCAGTGATGGGAGTCAGGGGTACAATGAGCAGTTCTTC. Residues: CASSDGSQGYNEQFF.

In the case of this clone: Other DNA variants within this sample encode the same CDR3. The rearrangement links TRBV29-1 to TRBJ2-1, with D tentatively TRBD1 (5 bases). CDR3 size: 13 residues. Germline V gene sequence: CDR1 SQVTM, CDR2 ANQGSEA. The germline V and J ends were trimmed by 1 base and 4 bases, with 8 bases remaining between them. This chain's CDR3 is CSVEADSYNEQFF. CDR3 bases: TGCAGCGTTGAAGCCGACAGTTACAATGAGCAGTTCTTC.

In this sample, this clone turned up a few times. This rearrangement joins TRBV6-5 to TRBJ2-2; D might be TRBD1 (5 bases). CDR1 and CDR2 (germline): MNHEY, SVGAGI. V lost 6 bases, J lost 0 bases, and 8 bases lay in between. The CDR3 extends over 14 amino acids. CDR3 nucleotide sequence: TGTGCCAGCAGGTGGACATCGAACACCGGGGAGCTGTTTTTT. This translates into CASRWTSNTGELFF.

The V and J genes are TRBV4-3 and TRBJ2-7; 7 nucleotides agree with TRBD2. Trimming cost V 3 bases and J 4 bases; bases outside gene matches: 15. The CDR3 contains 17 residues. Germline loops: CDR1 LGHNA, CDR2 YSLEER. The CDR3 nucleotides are TGCGCCAGCAGCCATAGCCCAGGAGGGGAGGGTGGTTACGAGCAGTACTTC. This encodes CASSHSPGGEGGYEQYF.

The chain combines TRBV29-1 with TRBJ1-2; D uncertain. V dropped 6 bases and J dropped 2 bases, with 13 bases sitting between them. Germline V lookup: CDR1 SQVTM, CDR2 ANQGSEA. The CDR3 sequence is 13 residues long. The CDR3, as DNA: TGCAGCGTCTGGACTCGAGGAAACTATGGCTACACCTTC. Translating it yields CSVWTRGNYGYTF. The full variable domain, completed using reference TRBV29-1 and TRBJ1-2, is SAVISQKPSRDICQRGTSLTIQCQVDSQVTMMFWYRQQPGQSLTLIATANQGSEATYESGFVIDKFPISRPNLTFSTLTVSNMSPEDSSIYLCSVWTRGNYGYTFGSGTRLTVV.

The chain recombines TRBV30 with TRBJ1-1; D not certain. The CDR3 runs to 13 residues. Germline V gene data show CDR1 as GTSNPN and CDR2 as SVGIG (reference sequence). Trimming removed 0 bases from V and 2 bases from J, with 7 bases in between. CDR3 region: CAWSVDLNTEAFF. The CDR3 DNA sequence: TGTGCCTGGAGTGTGGATCTAAACACTGAAGCTTTCTTT.

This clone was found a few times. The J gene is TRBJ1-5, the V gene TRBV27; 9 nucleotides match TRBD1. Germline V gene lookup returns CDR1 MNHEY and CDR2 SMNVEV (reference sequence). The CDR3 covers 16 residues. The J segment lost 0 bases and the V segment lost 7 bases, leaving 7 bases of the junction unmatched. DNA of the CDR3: TGTGCCAGCAACCCGGGACAGGGATATAGCAATCAGCCCCAGCATTTT. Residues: CASNPGQGYSNQPQHF.

CDR3 in DNA: TGTGCCAGCAGGCCGGAGGCCACAGATACGCAGTATTTT. Amino acid sequence: CASRPEATDTQYF. The chain couples TRBV7-8 to TRBJ2-3; D might be TRBD2 (5 bases). The CDR3 has 13 residues. Germline CDR1 is SGHVS and CDR2 is FQNEAQ. Between the trimmed V and J ends, which lost 6 bases and 2 bases, there was a span of 9 bases.

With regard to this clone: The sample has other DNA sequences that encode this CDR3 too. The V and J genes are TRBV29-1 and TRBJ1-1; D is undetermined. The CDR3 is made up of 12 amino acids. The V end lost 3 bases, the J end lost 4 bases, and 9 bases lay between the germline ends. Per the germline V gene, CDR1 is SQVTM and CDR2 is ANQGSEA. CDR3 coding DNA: TGCAGCGTTGACGCAGGCCCCACTGAAGCTTTCTTT. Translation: CSVDAGPTEAFF.

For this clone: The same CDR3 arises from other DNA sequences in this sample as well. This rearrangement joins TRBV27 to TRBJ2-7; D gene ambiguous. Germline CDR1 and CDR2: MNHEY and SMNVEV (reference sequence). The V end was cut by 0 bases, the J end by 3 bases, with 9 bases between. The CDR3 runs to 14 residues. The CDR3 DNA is TGTGCCAGCAGTTTATCTTTTCTCGGCTACGAGCAGTACTTC. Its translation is CASSLSFLGYEQYF.

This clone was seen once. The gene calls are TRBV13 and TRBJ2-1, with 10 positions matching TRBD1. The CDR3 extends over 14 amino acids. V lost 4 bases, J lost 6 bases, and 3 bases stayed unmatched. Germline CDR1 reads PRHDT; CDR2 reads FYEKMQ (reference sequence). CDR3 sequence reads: CASSWGDRGNEQFF. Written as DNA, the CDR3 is TGTGCCAGCAGCTGGGGGGACAGGGGCAATGAGCAGTTCTTC.

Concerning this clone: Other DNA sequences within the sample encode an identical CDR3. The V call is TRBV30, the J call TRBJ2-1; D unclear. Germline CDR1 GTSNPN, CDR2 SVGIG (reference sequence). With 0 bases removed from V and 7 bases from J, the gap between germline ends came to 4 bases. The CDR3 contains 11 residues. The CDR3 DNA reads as TGTGCCTGGAGTGTGGTGAATGAGCAGTTCTTC. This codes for CAWSVVNEQFF.

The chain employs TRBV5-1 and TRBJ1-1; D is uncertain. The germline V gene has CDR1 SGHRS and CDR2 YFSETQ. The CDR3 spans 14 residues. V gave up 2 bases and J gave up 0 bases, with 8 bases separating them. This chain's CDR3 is CASSLLTVNTEAFF. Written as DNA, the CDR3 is TGCGCCAGCAGCTTACTTACAGTGAACACTGAAGCTTTCTTT.

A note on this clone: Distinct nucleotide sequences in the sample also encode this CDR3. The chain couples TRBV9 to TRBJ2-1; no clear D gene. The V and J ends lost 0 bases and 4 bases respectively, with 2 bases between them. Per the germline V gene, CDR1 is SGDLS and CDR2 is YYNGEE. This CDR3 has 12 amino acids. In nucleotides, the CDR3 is TGTGCCAGCAGCGTAGCGTACAATGAGCAGTTCTTC. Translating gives CASSVAYNEQFF. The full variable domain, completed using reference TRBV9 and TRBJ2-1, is DSGVTQTPKHLITATGQRVTLRCSPRSGDLSVYWYQQSLDQGLQFLIQYYNGEERAKGNILERFSAQQFPDLHSELNLSSLELGDSALYFCASSVAYNEQFFGPGTRLTVL.